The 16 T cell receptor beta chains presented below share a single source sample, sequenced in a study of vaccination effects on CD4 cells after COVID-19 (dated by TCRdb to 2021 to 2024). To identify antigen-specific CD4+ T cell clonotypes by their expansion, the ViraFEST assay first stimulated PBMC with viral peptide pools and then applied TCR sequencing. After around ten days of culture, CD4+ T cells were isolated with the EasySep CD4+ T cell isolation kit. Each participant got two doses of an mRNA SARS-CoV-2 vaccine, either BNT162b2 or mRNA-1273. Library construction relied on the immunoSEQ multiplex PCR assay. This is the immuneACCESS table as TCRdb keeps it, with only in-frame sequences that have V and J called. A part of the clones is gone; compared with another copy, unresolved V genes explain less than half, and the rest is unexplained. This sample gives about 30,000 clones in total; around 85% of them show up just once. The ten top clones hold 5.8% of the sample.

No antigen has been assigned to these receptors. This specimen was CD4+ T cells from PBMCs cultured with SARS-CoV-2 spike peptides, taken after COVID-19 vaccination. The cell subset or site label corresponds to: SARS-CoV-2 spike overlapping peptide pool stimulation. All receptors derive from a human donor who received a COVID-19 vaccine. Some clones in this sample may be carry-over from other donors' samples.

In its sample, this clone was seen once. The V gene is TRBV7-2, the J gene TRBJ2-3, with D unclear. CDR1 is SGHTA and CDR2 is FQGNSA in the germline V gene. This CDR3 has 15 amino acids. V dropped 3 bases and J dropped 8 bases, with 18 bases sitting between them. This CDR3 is CASSFTSLGWGTQYF. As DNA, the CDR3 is TGTGCCAGCAGCTTTACAAGCCTGGGTTGGGGTACGCAGTATTTT.

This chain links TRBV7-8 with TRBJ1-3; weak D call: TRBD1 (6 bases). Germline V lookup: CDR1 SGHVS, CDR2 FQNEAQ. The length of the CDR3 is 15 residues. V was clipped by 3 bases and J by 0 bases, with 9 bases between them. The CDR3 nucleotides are TGTGCCAGCAGCTTGACAGGAAGCTCTGGAAACACCATATATTTT. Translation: CASSLTGSSGNTIYF.

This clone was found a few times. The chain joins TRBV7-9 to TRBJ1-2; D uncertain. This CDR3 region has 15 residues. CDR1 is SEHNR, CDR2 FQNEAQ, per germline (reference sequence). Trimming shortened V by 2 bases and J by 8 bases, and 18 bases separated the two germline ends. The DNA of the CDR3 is TGTGCCAGCAGCTTATCGCAGGACGCCTGGAGGGGCTACACCTTC. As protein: CASSLSQDAWRGYTF.

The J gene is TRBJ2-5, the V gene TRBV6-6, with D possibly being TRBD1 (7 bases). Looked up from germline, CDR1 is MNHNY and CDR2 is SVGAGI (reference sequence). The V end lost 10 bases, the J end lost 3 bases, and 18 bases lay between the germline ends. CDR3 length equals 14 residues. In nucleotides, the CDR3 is TGTGCCACCCGACAGGGACAGCGGGAAGAGACCCAGTACTTC. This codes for CATRQGQREETQYF.

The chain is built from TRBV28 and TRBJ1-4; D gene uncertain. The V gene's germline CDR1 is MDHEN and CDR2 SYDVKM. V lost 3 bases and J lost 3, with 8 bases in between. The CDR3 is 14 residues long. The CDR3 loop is CASSFGGPNEKLFF. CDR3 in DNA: TGTGCCAGCAGTTTCGGTGGACCTAATGAAAAACTGTTTTTT.

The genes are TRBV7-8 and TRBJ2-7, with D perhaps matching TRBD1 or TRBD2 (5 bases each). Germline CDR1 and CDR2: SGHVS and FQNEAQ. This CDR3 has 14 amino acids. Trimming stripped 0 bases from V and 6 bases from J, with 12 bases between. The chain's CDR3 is CASSLAGVIGEQYV. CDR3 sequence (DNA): TGTGCCAGCAGCTTAGCGGGGGTAATTGGCGAGCAGTACGTC.

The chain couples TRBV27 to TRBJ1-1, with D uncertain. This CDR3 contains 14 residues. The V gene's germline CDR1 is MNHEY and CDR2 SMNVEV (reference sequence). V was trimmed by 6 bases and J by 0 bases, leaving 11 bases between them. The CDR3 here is CASSRGLMNTEAFF. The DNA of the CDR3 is TGTGCCAGCAGCAGAGGTCTAATGAACACTGAAGCTTTCTTT.

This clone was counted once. For the CDR3, the DNA is TGTGCCAGCAGCTTAGATAGCGGGGGCTCTGGGGCCAACGTCCTGACTTTC. Protein: CASSLDSGGSGANVLTF. The chain combines TRBV7-2 with TRBJ2-6, with 9 bases identical to TRBD2. Trimming took 1 base from V and 0 from J; bases not matched to a gene: 1. Germline V CDR1 and CDR2: SGHTA, FQGNSA. The CDR3 totals 17 residues. The full variable domain, in which reference TRBV7-2 and TRBJ2-6 provide the parts outside the CDR3, is GAGVSQSPSNKVTEKGKDVELRCDPISGHTALYWYRQSLGQGLEFLIYFQGNSAPDKSGLPSDRFSAERTGGSVSTLTIQRTQQEDSAVYLCASSLDSGGSGANVLTFGAGSRLTVL.

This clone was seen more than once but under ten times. The CDR3 DNA reads as TGCGCCAGCAGCTCGGGACAGGGGTTTTTTACCGGGGAGCTGTTTTTT. Translated: CASSSGQGFFTGELFF. The chain is built from TRBV5-1 and TRBJ2-2; 10 nucleotides align to TRBD1. This CDR3 region has 16 residues. J gave up 5 bases and V 3 bases, and 7 bases lay outside the gene matches. Looked up from germline, CDR1 is SGHRS and CDR2 is YFSETQ. Complete variable domain (other parts from reference TRBV5-1 and TRBJ2-2): KAGVTQTPRYLIKTRGQQVTLSCSPISGHRSVSWYQQTPGQGLQFLFEYFSETQRNKGNFPGRFSGRQFSNSRSEMNVSTLELGDSALYLCASSSGQGFFTGELFFGEGSRLTVL.

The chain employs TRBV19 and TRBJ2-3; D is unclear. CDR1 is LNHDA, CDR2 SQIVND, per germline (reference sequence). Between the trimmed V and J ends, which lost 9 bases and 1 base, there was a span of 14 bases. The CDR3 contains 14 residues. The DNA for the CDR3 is TGTGCCAGCTCGACCGGGCTCCGCACAGATACGCAGTATTTT. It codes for CASSTGLRTDTQYF.

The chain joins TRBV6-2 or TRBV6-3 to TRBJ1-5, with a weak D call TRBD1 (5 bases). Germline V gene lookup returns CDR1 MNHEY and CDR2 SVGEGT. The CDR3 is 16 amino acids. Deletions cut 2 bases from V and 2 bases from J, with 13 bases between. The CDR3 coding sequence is TGTGCCAGCAGTTACGGTTGGAGGGGTGGCAATCAGCCCCAGCATTTT. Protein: CASSYGWRGGNQPQHF.

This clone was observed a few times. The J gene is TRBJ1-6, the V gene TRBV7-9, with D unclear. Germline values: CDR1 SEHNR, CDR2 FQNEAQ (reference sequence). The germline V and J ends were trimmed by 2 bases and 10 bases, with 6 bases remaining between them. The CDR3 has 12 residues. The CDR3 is CASSLSYSPLHF. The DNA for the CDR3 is TGTGCCAGCAGCTTAAGCTACTCACCCCTCCACTTT. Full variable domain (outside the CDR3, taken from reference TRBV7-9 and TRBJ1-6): DTGVSQNPRHKITKRGQNVTFRCDPISEHNRLYWYRQTLGQGPEFLTYFQNEAQLEKSRLLSDRFSAERPKGSFSTLEIQRTEQGDSAMYLCASSLSYSPLHFGNGTRLTVT.

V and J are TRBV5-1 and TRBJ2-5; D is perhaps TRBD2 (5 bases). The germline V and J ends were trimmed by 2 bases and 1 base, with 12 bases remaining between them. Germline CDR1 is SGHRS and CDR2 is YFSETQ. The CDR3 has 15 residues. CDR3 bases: TGCGCCAGCAGCTTAGTATCGGGGAGCCAAGAGACCCAGTACTTC. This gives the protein CASSLVSGSQETQYF.

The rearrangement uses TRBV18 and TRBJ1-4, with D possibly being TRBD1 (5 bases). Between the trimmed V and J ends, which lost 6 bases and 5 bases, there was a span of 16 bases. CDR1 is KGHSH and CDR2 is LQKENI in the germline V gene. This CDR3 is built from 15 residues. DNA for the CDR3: TGTGCCAGCTCCGACCGGGGCGTGGGAAATGAAAAACTGTTTTTT. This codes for CASSDRGVGNEKLFF.

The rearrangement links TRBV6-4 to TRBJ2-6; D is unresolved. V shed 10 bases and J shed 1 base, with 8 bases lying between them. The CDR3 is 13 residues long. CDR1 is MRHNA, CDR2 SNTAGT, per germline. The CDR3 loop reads CATSYSGANVLTF. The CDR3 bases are TGTGCCACCTCGTATTCTGGGGCCAACGTCCTGACTTTC.

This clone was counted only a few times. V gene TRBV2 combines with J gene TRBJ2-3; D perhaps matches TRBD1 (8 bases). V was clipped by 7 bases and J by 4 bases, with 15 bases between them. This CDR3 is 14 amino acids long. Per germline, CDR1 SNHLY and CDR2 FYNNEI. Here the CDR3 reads CASITGGRADTQYF. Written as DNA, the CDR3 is TGTGCCAGCATAACAGGGGGGAGGGCAGATACGCAGTATTTT.